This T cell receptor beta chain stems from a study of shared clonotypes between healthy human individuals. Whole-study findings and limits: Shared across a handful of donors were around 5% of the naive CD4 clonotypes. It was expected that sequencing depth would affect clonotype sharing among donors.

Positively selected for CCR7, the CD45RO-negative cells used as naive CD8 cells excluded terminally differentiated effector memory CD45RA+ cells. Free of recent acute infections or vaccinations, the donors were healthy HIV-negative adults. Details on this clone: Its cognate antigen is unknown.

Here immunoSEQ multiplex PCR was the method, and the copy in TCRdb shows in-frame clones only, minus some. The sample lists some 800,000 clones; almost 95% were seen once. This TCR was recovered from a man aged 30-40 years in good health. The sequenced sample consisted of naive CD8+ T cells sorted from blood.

DNA for the CDR3: TGTGCCACCAGCAGTTCCCGGGACGGCATCTACGAGCAGTACTTC. Translation: CATSSSRDGIYEQYF. The chain is built from TRBV15 and TRBJ2-7, with D possibly being TRBD1 or TRBD2 (5 bases each). The CDR3 length is 15 residues. Germline CDR1 and CDR2: LNHNV and YYDKDF (reference sequence). The V end lost 3 bases, the J end lost 3 bases, and 15 bases lay between the germline ends.